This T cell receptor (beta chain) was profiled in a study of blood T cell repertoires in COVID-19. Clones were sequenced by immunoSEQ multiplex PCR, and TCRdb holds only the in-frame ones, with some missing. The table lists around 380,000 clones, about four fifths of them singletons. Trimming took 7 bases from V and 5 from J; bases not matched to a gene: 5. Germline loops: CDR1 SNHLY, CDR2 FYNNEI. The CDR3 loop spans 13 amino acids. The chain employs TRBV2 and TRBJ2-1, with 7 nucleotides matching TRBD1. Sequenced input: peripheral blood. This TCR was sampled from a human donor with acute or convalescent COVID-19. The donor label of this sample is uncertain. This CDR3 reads CASKVTGHNEQFF. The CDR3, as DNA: TGTGCCAGCAAAGTGACAGGGCACAATGAGCAGTTCTTC.